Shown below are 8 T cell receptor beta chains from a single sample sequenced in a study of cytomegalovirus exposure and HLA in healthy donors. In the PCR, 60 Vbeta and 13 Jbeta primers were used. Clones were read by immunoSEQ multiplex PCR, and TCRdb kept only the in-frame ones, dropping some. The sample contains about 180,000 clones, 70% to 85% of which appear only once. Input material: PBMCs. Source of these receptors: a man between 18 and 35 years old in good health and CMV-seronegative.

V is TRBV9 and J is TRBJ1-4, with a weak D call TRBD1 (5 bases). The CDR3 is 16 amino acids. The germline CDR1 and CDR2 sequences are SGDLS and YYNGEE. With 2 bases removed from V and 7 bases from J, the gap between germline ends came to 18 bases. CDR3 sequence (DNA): TGTGCCAGCAGCGTGGGCTCCGACGAGCAGGGTGAAAAACTGTTTTTT. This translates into CASSVGSDEQGEKLFF.

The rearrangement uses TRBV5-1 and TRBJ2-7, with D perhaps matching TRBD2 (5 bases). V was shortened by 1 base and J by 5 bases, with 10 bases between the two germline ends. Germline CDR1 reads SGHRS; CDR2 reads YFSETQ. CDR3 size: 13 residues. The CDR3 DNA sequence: TGCGCCAGCAGCTTGTATACCGGGGACGAGCAGTACTTC. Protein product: CASSLYTGDEQYF.

CDR3 in amino acids: CAMGDTEYNEQFF. DNA of the CDR3: TGTGCCATGGGGGACACCGAATACAATGAGCAGTTCTTC. The chain joins TRBV10-3 to TRBJ2-1; TRBD1 is a possible D gene (6 bases). This CDR3 has 13 residues. The ends were cut back, 9 bases at V and 4 bases at J, with 13 bases in the middle. Looked up from germline, CDR1 is ENHRY and CDR2 is SYGVKD.

CDR3 amino acids: CASSTDRVRTEAFF. CDR3 sequence (DNA): TGTGCCAGCAGCACTGACAGGGTGAGGACTGAAGCTTTCTTT. The V gene is TRBV5-8, the J gene TRBJ1-1; 7 bases line up with TRBD1. Germline loops: CDR1 SGHTS, CDR2 YDEGEE. This CDR3 has 14 amino acids. The V segment lost 4 bases and the J segment 5 bases; nucleotides outside the gene matches: 8.

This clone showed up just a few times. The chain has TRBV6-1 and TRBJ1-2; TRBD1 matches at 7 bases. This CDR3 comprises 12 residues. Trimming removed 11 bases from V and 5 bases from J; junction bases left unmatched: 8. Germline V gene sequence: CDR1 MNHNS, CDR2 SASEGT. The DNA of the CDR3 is TGTGCCGGTCGACAGGGAATATATGGCTACACCTTC. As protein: CAGRQGIYGYTF.

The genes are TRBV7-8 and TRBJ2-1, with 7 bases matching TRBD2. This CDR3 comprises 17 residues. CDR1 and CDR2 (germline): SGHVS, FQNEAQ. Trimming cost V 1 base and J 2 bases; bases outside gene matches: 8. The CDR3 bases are TGTGCCAGCAGCTTAGTCGGGACTATCTCCCCCTACAATGAGCAGTTCTTC. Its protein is CASSLVGTISPYNEQFF.

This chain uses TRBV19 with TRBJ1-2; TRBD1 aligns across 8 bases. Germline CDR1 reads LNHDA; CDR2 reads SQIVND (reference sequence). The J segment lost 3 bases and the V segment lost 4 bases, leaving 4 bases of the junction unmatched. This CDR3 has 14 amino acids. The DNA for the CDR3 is TGTGCCAGTAGTAACCAGGGGGCGTACTATGGCTACACCTTC. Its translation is CASSNQGAYYGYTF.

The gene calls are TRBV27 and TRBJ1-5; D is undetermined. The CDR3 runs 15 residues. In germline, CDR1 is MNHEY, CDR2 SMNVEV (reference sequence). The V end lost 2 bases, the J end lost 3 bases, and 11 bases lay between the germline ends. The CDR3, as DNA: TGTGCCAGCAGTTTAAGTTGGAGCAACAATCAGCCCCAGCATTTT. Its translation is CASSLSWSNNQPQHF.